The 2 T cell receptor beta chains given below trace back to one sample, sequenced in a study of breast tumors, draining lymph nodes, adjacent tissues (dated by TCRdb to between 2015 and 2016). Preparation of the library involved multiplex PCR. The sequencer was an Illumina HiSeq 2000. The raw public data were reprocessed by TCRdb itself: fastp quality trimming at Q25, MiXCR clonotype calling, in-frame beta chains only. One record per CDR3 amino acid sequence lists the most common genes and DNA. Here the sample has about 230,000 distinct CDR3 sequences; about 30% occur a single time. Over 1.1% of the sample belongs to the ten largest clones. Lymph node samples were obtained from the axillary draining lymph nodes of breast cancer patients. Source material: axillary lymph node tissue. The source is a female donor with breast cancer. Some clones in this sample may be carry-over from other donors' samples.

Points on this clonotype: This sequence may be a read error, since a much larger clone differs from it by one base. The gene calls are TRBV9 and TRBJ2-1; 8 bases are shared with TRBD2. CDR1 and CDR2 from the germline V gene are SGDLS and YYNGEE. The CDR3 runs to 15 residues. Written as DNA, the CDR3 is TGTGCCAGCAGCGTAGAGGGACTAGAAGGCGATGAGCCGTTCTTC. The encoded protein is CASSVEGLEGDEPFF. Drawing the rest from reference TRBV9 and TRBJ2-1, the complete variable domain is DSGVTQTPKHLITATGQRVTLRCSPRSGDLSVYWYQQSLDQGLQFLIQYYNGEERAKGNILERFSAQQFPDLHSELNLSSLELGDSALYFCASSVEGLEGDEPFFGPGTRLTVL.

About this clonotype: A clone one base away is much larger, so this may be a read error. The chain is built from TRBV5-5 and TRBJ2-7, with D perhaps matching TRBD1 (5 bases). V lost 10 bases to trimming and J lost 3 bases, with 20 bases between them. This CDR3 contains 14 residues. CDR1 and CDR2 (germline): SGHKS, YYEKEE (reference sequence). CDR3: CASSSGAAFYEQYF. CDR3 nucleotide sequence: TGTGCCTCCTCGTCTGGGGCGGCGTTCTACGAGCAGTACTTC.